This T cell receptor beta chain emerged from a study of patients and donors after allogeneic stem cell transplantation. Using its own MiXCR run on the RT-PCR reads, TCRdb lists one record per CDR3 protein. The sample carries about 90,000 distinct CDR3 sequences, approximately 49% recorded once. V was pared by 1 base and J by 3 bases, with 7 bases of the junction left unmatched. CDR1 is DFQATT and CDR2 is SNEGSKA in the germline V gene (reference sequence). This CDR3 spans 15 amino acids. Sequences were obtained from blood, either unsorted or a sorted T cell fraction (not recorded which). The TCR sequence derives from a human donor who was either an allogeneic HSCT recipient or a stem cell or donor lymphocyte infusion donor (not recorded which). It is not recorded whose cells these are; they may come from a transplant donor. This sequence joins TRBV20-1 and TRBJ1-1; 8 bases fit TRBD1. The CDR3 region is CSARGRQGLDTEAFF. The CDR3 DNA follows: TGCAGTGCTAGAGGAAGACAGGGGTTGGACACTGAAGCTTTCTTT.